The T cell receptor beta chain described here comes from a study of blood T cell repertoires in COVID-19. The overall study: COVID-19 samples, acute and convalescent, were from the United States, Italy and Spain. Sources were T cells, B-cell-depleted T cells, or PBMCs; the material itself was cDNA or gDNA.

Study processing details: Reference gene primer amplification yielded estimated nucleated cell counts. The protocol was immunoSEQ multiplex PCR, while the TCRdb copy is restricted to in-frame clones and leaves out a portion. The DNA gave D and trimming, while V, J and clone size come from that table. The sample carries roughly 200,000 clones, approximately 83% recorded once. Sequenced sample: peripheral blood. This clonotype was sampled from a human donor with active or convalescent COVID-19. The donor label of this sample is uncertain.

CDR3 nucleotide sequence: TGTGCCAGCAGCCCTAGGACTAGCGGGACAGATACGCAGTATTTT. The encoded protein is CASSPRTSGTDTQYF. The chain employs TRBV7-2 and TRBJ2-3; 11 nucleotides agree with TRBD2. The V gene end was trimmed by 5 bases and the J gene end by 3 bases; junction bases not matched to a gene: 4. The CDR3 is made up of 15 amino acids. Germline V gene lookup returns CDR1 SGHTA and CDR2 FQGNSA.